Sequencing of this T cell receptor beta chain was carried out in a study of regulatory T cells in long-lasting Graves disease. Arm-PCR of CDR3 regions with iRepertoire HTBI primers generated TCR beta libraries. TCRdb re-derived calls from the multiplex PCR reads in MiXCR, one entry per CDR3 protein. The sample consists of about 340,000 distinct CDR3 sequences, 15% to 20% of them appearing once. Notes on the study in general: Less diverse TCR repertoires were seen in persistent Graves' patients than in newly diagnosed ones. Exclusively peripheral blood, rather than thyroid tissue, was studied.

A remark on this clonotype: Its antigen remains unidentified.

CDR1 is SGHRS, CDR2 YFSETQ, per germline. The CDR3 runs 17 residues. V was clipped by 0 bases and J by 2 bases, with 16 bases between them. This sample's time point: persistent/refractory GD, antithyroid drugs over 5 years with positive TRAb. Extracted PBMC RNA gave rise to the TCR library. American Thyroid Association guidelines were used to diagnose Graves' disease. The sequences come from peripheral blood mononuclear cells (PBMCs), collected when the disease was refractory, from a patient treated with antithyroid drugs. The rearrangement uses TRBV5-1 and TRBJ2-3; a weak D match, TRBD1 (6 bases). This sequence was found in a female donor with Graves disease. CDR3 sequence: CASSLGVPGQHTDTQYF. The DNA of the CDR3 is TGCGCCAGCAGCTTGGGAGTACCGGGACAACACACAGATACGCAGTATTTT.